This T cell receptor (beta chain) came from a study of T cells in Graves' hyperthyroidism and ophthalmopathy. It was RNA transcripts that yielded the amplified TCR beta CDR3 regions. The TCR CDR3 was amplified in a first-round RT-PCR using the HTBI primer set. TCRdb analysed the multiplex PCR reads with MiXCR anew, one entry per CDR3 protein. This sample has hundreds of thousands of distinct CDR3 sequences, with around an eighth found just once. Ten or more counts support this clonotype. CDR3 length: 15 residues. J lost 6 bases, V lost 5 bases, and 11 bases had no gene match. The germline gives CDR1 SNHLY, CDR2 FYNNEI.

Sequenced input: blood. This chain connects TRBV2 to TRBJ2-7, with 9 bases lining up with TRBD2. The clonotype originates from a man aged 45-60 years with Graves' ophthalmopathy. As DNA, the CDR3 is TGTGCCAGCAGTCTCGAGGCTAGCGGGATTGGCGAGCAGTACTTC. It encodes CASSLEASGIGEQYF.